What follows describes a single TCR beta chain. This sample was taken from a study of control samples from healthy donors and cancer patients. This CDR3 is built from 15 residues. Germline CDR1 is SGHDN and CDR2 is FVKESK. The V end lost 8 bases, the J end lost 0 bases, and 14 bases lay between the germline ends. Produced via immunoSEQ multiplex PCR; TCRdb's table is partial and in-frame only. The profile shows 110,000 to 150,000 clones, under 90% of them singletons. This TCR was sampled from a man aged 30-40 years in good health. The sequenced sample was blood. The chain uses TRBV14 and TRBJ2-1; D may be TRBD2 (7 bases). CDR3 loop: CASVQGGSSYNEQFF. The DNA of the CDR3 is TGTGCCAGCGTACAGGGCGGGAGCTCCTACAATGAGCAGTTCTTC.